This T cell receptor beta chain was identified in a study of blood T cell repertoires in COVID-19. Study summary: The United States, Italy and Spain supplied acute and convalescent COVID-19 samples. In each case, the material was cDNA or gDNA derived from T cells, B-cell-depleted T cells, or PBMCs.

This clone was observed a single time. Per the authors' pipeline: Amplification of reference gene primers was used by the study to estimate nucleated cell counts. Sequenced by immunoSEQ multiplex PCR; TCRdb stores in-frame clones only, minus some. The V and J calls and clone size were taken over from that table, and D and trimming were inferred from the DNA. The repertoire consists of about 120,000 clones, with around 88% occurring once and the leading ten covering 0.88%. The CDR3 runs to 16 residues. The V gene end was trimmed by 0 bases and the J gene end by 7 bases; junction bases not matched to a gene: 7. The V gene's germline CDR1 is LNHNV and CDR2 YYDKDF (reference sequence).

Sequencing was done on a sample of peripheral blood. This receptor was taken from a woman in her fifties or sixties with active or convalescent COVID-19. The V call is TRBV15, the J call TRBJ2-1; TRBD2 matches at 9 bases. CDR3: CATSRDPGLASNEQFF. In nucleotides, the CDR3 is TGTGCCACCAGCAGAGATCCGGGACTAGCCTCTAATGAGCAGTTCTTC.